This T cell receptor beta chain was identified during a study of a mutant IDH1 vaccine in newly diagnosed glioma. With regard to this clone: Its antigen is currently unknown.

Germline-derived CDR1 and CDR2 are MNHEY and SVGAGI. The CDR3 length is 15 residues. With V trimmed by 4 bases and J by 4 bases, 6 bases remained unmatched. Measured with immunoSEQ multiplex PCR; TCRdb has only the in-frame clones, and not every one. Of around 23,000 clones listed, approximately 81% are singletons. Time point reported: week 47, end of study. The investigators gave 300 ug of mutant IDH1 20-mer peptide in each vaccine dose, together with topical imiquimod. This chain joins TRBV6-5 and TRBJ2-5, with 10 nucleotides matching TRBD1. This clonotype was sampled from a man aged 40-49 years with glioma. The sequencing here drew on PBMCs, taken from a glioma patient whose treatment included an IDH1 peptide vaccine. CDR3 DNA sequence: TGTGCCAGCAGTTTGGGACAGGGGTTATCAGAGACCCAGTACTTC. This codes for CASSLGQGLSETQYF.